The clone carrying this T cell receptor beta chain came up a few times. Unique molecular identifiers were built into the TCRbeta library. From the PCR reads, TCRdb called clonotypes with MiXCR, one entry per CDR3 protein. The data contain about 310,000 distinct CDR3 sequences, approximately 23% of them singletons. This CDR3 contains 14 residues. With 6 bases removed from V and 4 bases from J, the gap between germline ends came to 15 bases. This specimen belongs to a study of T-cell reconstitution after alpha-beta-depleted transplantation in children. This sequence joins TRBV12-3 or TRBV12-4 and TRBJ1-2; D is undetermined. The sequences come from PBMCs, mostly from graft donor cells, collected 180 days after TCRalphabeta/CD19-depleted stem cell transplant. The receptor's source is a male patient younger than 18 who had a stem cell transplant for acute lymphoblastic leukemia, so the T cells may come from the graft donor. CDR3 DNA: TGTGCCAGCAGCCCAACGGGTGTGGGCTATGGCTACACCTTC. Its protein product is CASSPTGVGYGYTF.